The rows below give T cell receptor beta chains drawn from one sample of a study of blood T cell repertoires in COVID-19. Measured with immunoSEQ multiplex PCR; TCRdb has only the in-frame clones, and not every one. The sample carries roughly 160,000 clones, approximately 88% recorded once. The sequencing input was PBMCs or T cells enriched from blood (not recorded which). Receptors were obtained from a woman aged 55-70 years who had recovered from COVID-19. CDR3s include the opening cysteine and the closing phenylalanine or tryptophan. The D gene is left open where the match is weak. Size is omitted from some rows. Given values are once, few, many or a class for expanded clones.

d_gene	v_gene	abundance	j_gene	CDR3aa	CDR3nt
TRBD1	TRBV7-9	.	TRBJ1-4	CASSLTTGGYEKLFF	TGTGCCAGCAGCTTAACTACAGGGGGATATGAAAAACTGTTTTTT
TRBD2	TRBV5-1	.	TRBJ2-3	CASSTDLGLAGGDTQYF	TGCGCCAGCAGCACCGACCTGGGGCTAGCGGGGGGAGATACGCAGTATTTT
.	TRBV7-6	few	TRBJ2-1	CASSLAGSSYNEQFF	TGTGCCAGCAGCTTAGCGGGGAGCTCCTACAATGAGCAGTTCTTC
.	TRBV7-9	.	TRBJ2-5	CASTSALSGETQYF	TGTGCCAGCACCTCCGCCTTAAGCGGAGAGACCCAGTACTTC
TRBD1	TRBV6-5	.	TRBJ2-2	CASRSGTGGAGELFF	TGTGCCAGCAGGTCCGGGACAGGAGGAGCCGGGGAGCTGTTTTTT
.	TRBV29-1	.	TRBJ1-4	CSVVRGAGEKLFF	TGCAGCGTTGTACGTGGGGCCGGTGAAAAACTGTTTTTT
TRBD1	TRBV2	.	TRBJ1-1	CASRTGTGSGEAFF	TGTGCCAGCAGGACCGGGACAGGTAGTGGAGAAGCTTTCTTT
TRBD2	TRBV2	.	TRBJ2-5	CASSEFGGQETQYF	TGTGCCAGCAGTGAGTTCGGGGGGCAAGAGACCCAGTACTTC
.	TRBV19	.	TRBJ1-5	CASTRDMGQPQHF	TGTGCCAGTACTCGGGATATGGGTCAGCCCCAGCATTTT
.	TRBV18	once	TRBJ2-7	CASSPRDRLSYEQYF	TGTGCCAGCTCACCGCGGGACAGACTCTCCTACGAGCAGTACTTC
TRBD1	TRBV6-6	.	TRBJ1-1	CASRDRGDTEAFF	TGTGCCAGCAGGGACAGGGGCGACACTGAAGCTTTCTTT
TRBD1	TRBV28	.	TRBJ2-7	CASSSGQGYEQYF	TGTGCCAGCAGTTCCGGACAGGGCTACGAGCAGTACTTC
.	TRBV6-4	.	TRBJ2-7	CASSDSRQGLLYEQYF	TGTGCCAGCAGTGACTCGAGGCAGGGTTTACTCTACGAGCAGTACTTC
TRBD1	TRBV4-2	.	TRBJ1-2	CASSQGGTGVDYGYTF	TGTGCCAGCAGCCAAGGCGGTACAGGGGTCGACTATGGCTACACCTTC
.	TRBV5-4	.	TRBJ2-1	CASSLAAVNNNEQFF	TGTGCCAGCAGCTTGGCCGCGGTGAATAACAATGAGCAGTTCTTC
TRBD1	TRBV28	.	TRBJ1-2	CASPATGAPGEDYTF	TGTGCCAGTCCGGCGACAGGGGCCCCCGGGGAGGACTACACCTTC
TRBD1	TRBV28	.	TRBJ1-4	CASSRTGGEKLFF	TGTGCCAGCTCAAGGACAGGTGGGGAAAAACTGTTTTTT
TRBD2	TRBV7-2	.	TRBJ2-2	CASSLARGGTGELFF	TGTGCCAGCAGCTTAGCGCGGGGGGGGACCGGGGAGCTGTTTTTT
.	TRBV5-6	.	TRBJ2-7	CASSSQGRVEQYF	TGTGCCAGCAGCTCTCAGGGTCGGGTCGAGCAGTACTTC
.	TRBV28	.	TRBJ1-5	CASSLGGTNQPQHF	TGTGCCAGCAGTTTAGGAGGGACGAATCAGCCCCAGCATTTT
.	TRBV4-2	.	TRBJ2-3	CASSQGRSEDTQYF	TGTGCCAGCAGCCAAGGGAGGAGCGAAGATACGCAGTATTTT
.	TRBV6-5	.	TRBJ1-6	CASTFGRDSPLHF	TGTGCCAGCACCTTCGGGAGGGATTCACCCCTCCACTTT
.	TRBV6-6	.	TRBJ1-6	CASRGAWDSPLHF	TGTGCCAGCCGTGGGGCGTGGGATTCACCCCTCCACTTT
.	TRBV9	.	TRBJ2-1	CASSVGVAAYNEQFF	TGTGCCAGCAGCGTAGGGGTAGCGGCTTACAATGAGCAGTTCTTC
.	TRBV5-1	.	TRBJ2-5	CASSPQGVETQYF	TGCGCCAGCAGCCCGCAGGGTGTAGAGACCCAGTACTTC
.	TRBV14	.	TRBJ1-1	CASSQEVYRAFF	TGTGCCAGCAGCCAAGAGGTCTATAGAGCTTTCTTT
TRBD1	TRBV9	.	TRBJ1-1	CASSPSWTGRTEAFF	TGTGCCAGCAGCCCATCGTGGACAGGGAGAACTGAAGCTTTCTTT
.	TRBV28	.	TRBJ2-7	CASSPGWRGEQYF	TGTGCCAGCAGCCCGGGATGGCGTGGGGAGCAGTACTTC
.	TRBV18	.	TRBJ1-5	CASSPSLNNNQPQHF	TGTGCCAGCTCACCCTCCCTTAATAACAATCAGCCCCAGCATTTT
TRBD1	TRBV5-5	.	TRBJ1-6	CASSSSGQGDNSPLHF	TGTGCCAGCAGCAGCTCAGGACAGGGGGATAATTCACCCCTCCACTTT
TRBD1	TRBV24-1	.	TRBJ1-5	CATRSTGDQPQHF	TGTGCCACCAGATCGACAGGGGATCAGCCCCAGCATTTT
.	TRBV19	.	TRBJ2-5	CASRGPQGIEETQYF	TGTGCCAGTAGGGGCCCACAGGGAATCGAGGAGACCCAGTACTTC
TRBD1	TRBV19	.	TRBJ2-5	CASSWTGRETQYF	TGTGCCAGTAGTTGGACAGGGCGGGAGACCCAGTACTTC
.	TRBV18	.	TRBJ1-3	CASSPGQPSSGNTIYF	TGTGCCAGCTCACCCGGACAGCCGAGCTCTGGAAACACCATATATTTT
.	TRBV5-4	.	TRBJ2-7	CASSYGLTYEQYF	TGTGCCAGCAGCTACGGACTAACCTACGAGCAGTACTTC
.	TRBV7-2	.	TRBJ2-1	CASSLGLYNEQFF	TGTGCCAGCAGCTTGGGACTCTACAATGAGCAGTTCTTC
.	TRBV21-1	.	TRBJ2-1	CASSKTGLVAGPRGVGEQFF	TGTGCCAGCAGCAAGACCGGACTAGTAGCGGGGCCTCGAGGGGTTGGTGAGCAGTTCTTC
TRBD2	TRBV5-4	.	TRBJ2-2	CASSSGLAGSTGELFF	TGTGCCAGCAGCTCGGGACTAGCGGGAAGCACCGGGGAGCTGTTTTTT
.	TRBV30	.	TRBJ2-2	CAWSVVQTGELFF	TGTGCCTGGAGTGTGGTGCAGACCGGGGAGCTGTTTTTT
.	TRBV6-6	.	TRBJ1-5	CASSHLRKQPYSNQPQHF	TGTGCCAGCAGTCACCTTAGAAAACAGCCGTATAGCAATCAGCCCCAGCATTTT
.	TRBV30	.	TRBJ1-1	CAWNPGGHLNTEAFF	TGTGCCTGGAACCCGGGCGGACATTTGAACACTGAAGCTTTCTTT
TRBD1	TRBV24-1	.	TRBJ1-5	CAATTGGDQPQHF	TGTGCCGCCACGACAGGGGGGGATCAGCCCCAGCATTTT
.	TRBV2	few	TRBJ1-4	CASSEYSPTNEKLFF	TGTGCCAGCAGTGAATACAGCCCAACTAATGAAAAACTGTTTTTT
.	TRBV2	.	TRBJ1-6	CASSGQWRALHF	TGTGCCAGCAGCGGGCAGTGGAGGGCCCTCCACTTT
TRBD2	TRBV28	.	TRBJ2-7	CASHSGNSYEQYF	TGTGCCAGCCATAGCGGGAACTCCTACGAGCAGTACTTC
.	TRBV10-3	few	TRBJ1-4	CAIRGAGEKLFF	TGTGCCATCAGGGGGGCGGGTGAAAAACTGTTTTTT
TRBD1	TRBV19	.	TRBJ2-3	CASSAAGGRTDTQYF	TGTGCCAGTAGTGCGGCAGGGGGCCGCACAGATACGCAGTATTTT
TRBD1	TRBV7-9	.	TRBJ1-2	CASSLWDRGGGYTF	TGTGCCAGCAGCTTATGGGACAGGGGTGGTGGCTACACCTTC